The T cell receptor (beta chain) described here comes from a study of blood T cell repertoires in COVID-19. From germline, CDR1 is SEHNR and CDR2 FQNEAQ (reference sequence). The CDR3 spans 13 residues. The trim removed 4 bases at V and 7 bases at J, leaving 3 bases unmatched. TCRdb keeps only in-frame clones here, not all; method: immunoSEQ multiplex PCR. The sample comprises 250,000 to 350,000 clones, 85% to 90% of which are singletons, and less than 3.5% rests with the top ten. The gene calls are TRBV7-9 and TRBJ1-5, with 8 bases that match TRBD1. The sequencing sample was made of peripheral blood. The receptor's source is a woman aged 25 to 39 with COVID-19, enrolled during active disease. CDR3 sequence: CASSWGQDQPQHF. The CDR3 DNA reads TGTGCCAGCAGCTGGGGACAGGACCAGCCCCAGCATTTT.